These T cell receptor beta chains were read from a single sample in a study of blood T cell repertoires in COVID-19. Here immunoSEQ multiplex PCR was the method, and the copy in TCRdb shows in-frame clones only, minus some. In the table there are tens of thousands of clones, around 90% of which are singletons. Material for sequencing was peripheral blood. These receptors originate from a man over 45 with active COVID-19. The conserved cysteine and the conserved F or W are not part of the CDR3 here. Each record gives: D gene, V gene, CDR3 protein. The D gene is left open where the match is weak.

. TRBV27 ASSPTGSRSYEQY
TRBD2 TRBV5-4 ASSLRTTSGVYEQY
. TRBV18 ASSPNQGETGELF
. TRBV25-1 ASSEYGNSPLH
. TRBV23-1 ASSQSSRSTYEQY
. TRBV4-1 ASSQGGRGNQPQH
TRBD1 TRBV18 ASSPLPGQEGNTIY
TRBD1 TRBV5-6 ASRGQGLDTEAF
. TRBV28 ASTFSGEIRREQY
. TRBV28 ASSAASGNHEQY
. TRBV12-3/TRBV12-4 ASSLQKSYGYT
. TRBV3-1/TRBV3-2 ASSNGGQGSLY
. TRBV5-5 ASSPQFSYEQY
TRBD1 TRBV6-5 ASSYRTGGSYEQY
TRBD2 TRBV9 ASSALGTSLNEQF
TRBD1 TRBV6-6 ASSKTGANTGELF
TRBD2 TRBV5-1 ASSLVSGGADEQY
TRBD1 TRBV30 AWGWRGRPNEKLF
TRBD1 TRBV10-1 ASSPLDRDDTEAF
TRBD1 TRBV5-4 ASSSTGGDEKLF
. TRBV5-1 ASSLGHNSPYGYT
TRBD2 TRBV4-2 ASGTSGLTDTQY
TRBD1 TRBV7-2 ASSETGGGSPLH
TRBD1 TRBV6-5 ASMDRNNSPLH
TRBD1 TRBV5-1 ASSAGGQGAWNEQF
. TRBV5-4 ASSSDSATNEKLF
TRBD1 TRBV24-1 ATSDPTGNYEQY
TRBD1 TRBV30 AWKGVGDREFYEQY
. TRBV27 ASSEDSFYGYT
TRBD1 TRBV2 ASRHRGRYGYT
TRBD1 TRBV5-6 ASSSRTGGPTNTGELF
. TRBV10-3 AISPRGDSPLH
. TRBV7-2 ASSLAPGVGTGELF
TRBD2 TRBV28 ASSSGLAGLDEQY
TRBD1 TRBV5-4 ASSRPGTGSQETQY
TRBD1 TRBV6-5 ASSYSRTGGNYGYT